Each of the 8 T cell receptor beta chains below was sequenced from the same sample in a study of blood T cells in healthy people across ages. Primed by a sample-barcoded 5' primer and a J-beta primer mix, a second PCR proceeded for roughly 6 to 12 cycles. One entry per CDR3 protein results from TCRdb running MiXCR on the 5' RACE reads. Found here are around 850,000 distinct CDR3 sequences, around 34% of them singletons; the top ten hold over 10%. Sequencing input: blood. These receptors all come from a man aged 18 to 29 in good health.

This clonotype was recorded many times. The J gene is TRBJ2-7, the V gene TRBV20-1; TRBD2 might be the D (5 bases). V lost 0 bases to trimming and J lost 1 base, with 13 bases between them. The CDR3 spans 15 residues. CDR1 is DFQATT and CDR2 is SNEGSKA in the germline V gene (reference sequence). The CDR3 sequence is CSARDALRASYEQYF. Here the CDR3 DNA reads TGCAGTGCTAGAGATGCCTTGCGGGCTTCCTACGAGCAGTACTTC.

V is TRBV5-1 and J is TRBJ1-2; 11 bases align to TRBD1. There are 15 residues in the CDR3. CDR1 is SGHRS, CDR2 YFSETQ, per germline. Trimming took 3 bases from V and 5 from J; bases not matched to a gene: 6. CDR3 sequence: CASSSWTGGGYGYTF. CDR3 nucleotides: TGCGCCAGCAGCTCGTGGACAGGGGGCGGGTATGGCTACACCTTC.

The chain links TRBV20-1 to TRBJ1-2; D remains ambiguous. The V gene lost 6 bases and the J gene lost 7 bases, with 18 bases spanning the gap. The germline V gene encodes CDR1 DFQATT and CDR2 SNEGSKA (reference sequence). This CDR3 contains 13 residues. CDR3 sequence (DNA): TGCAGTGCACCAGTCCCAATTGGCGGTGGCTACACCTTC. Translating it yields CSAPVPIGGGYTF.

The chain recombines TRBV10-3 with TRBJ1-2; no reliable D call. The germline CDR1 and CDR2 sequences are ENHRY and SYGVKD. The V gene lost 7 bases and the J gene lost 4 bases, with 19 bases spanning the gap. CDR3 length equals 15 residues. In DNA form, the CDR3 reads TGTGCCATCATGGGAAGGACCCGGCGTGGCTATGGCTACACCTTC. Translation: CAIMGRTRRGYGYTF.

CDR3 region: CASRTTGADTEAFF. The DNA for the CDR3 is TGTGCCAGCAGGACGACAGGGGCTGACACTGAAGCTTTCTTT. The chain carries TRBV12-3 or TRBV12-4 and TRBJ1-1, with 8 positions matching TRBD1. The CDR3 spans 14 residues. J gave up 3 bases and V 6 bases, and 6 bases lay outside the gene matches.

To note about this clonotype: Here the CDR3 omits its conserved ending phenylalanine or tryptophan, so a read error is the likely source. CDR3: CASSPRRTSYNEQFL. CDR3 DNA sequence: TGTGCCAGCAGTCCCCGTAGGACAAGCTACAATGAGCAGTTCTTA. V and J are TRBV6-2 or TRBV6-3 and TRBJ2-1; TRBD1 might be the D (5 bases). The V gene's germline CDR1 is MNHEY and CDR2 SVGEGT. The CDR3 contains 15 residues. Trimming shortened V by 5 bases and J by 3 bases, and 14 bases separated the two germline ends.

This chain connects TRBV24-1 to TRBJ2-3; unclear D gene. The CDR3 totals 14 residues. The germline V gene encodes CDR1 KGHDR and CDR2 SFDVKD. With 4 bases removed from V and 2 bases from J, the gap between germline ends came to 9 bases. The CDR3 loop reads CATSDVGITDTQYF. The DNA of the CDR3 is TGTGCCACCAGTGACGTTGGAATCACAGATACGCAGTATTTT.

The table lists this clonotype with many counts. DNA of the CDR3: TGCGCCAGCAGCCAAGTGGACGTCGGGGCCTATGGCTACACCTTC. Translation gives CASSQVDVGAYGYTF. The rearrangement joins TRBV4-1 to TRBJ1-2, with D possibly being TRBD1 (5 bases). Deletions cut 1 base from V and 4 bases from J, with 13 bases between. Germline values: CDR1 MGHRA, CDR2 YSYEKL. CDR3 size: 15 residues.